This T cell receptor beta chain was documented in a study of cytomegalovirus exposure and HLA in healthy donors. Study-wide points: High sensitivity and specificity were reportedly achieved when the classifier diagnosed cytomegalovirus status.

Among the roughly 110 subjects of the validation cohort, separate from the roughly 700-subject first cohort, were the donors. Libraries were prepared by immunoSEQ multiplex PCR; TCRdb keeps only in-frame clonotypes and omits some of them. Among 150,000 to 200,000 clones listed, 70% to 90% were seen once. Trimming stripped 2 bases from V and 2 bases from J, with 10 bases between. Germline V gene lookup returns CDR1 SGHRS and CDR2 YFSETQ. This CDR3 is 15 amino acids long. Turning to this clone: Its antigen is as yet unknown.

This clonotype was obtained from a young man in good health and CMV-seronegative. Material: PBMCs. The V call is TRBV5-1, the J call TRBJ2-2; D is ambiguous. The CDR3: CASSFGRQNTGELFF. For the CDR3, the DNA is TGCGCCAGCAGCTTTGGCAGGCAAAACACCGGGGAGCTGTTTTTT.